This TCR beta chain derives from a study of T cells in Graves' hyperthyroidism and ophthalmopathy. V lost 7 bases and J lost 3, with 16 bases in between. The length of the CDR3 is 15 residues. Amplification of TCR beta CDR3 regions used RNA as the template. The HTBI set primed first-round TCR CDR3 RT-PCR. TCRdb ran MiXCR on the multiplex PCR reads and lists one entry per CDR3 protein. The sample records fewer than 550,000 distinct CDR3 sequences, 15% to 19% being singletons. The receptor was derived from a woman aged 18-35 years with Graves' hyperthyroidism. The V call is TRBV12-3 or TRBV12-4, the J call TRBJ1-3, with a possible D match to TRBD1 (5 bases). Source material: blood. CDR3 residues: CASTPGAGYGNTIYF. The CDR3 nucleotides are TGTGCCAGCACCCCCGGGGCGGGGTATGGAAACACCATATATTTT.